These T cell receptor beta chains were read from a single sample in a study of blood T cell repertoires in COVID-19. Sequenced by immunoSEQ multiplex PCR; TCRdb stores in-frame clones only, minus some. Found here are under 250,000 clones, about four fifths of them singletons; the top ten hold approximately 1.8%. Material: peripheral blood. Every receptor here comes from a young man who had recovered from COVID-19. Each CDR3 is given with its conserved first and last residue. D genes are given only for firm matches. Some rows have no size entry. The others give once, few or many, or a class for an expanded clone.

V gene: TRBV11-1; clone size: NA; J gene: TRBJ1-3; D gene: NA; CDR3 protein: CASSEGSGNTIYF; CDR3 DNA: TGTGCCAGCAGCGAGGGTAGTGGAAACACCATATATTTT
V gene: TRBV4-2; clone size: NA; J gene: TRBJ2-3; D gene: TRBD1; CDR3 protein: CASSHEQGARTDTQYF; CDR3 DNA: TGTGCCAGCAGCCATGAACAGGGGGCCCGCACAGATACGCAGTATTTT
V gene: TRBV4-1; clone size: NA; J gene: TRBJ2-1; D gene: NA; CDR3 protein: CASSSEELTGNEQFF; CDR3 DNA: TGCGCCAGCAGCTCTGAGGAGCTGACTGGGAATGAGCAGTTCTTC
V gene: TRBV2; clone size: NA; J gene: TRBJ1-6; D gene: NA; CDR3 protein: CASSEQGKSPLHF; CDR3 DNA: TGTGCCAGCAGTGAACAGGGAAAGTCACCCCTCCACTTT
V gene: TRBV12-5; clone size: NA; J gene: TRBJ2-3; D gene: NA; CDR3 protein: CASGFGALSTDTQYF; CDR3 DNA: TGTGCTAGTGGTTTTGGGGCCCTTAGCACAGATACGCAGTATTTT
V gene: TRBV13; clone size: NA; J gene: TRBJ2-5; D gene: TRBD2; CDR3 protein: CASSLGTSGETQYF; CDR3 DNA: TGTGCCAGCAGCTTAGGGACTAGCGGGGAGACCCAGTACTTC
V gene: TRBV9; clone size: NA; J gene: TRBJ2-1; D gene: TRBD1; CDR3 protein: CASSDRTGTGGGEQFF; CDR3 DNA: TGTGCCAGCAGCGATCGCACCGGGACAGGGGGCGGTGAGCAGTTCTTC
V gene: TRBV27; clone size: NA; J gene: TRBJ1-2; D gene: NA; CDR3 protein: CASSLSGGNYGYTF; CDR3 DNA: TGTGCCAGCAGTTTATCTGGAGGGAACTATGGCTACACCTTC
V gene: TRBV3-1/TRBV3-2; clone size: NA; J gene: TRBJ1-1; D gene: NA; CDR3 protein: CASSVRVGAEAFF; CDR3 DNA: TGTGCCAGCTCGGTGCGAGTGGGCGCTGAAGCTTTCTTT
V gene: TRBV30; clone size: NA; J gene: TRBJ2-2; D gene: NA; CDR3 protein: CAWSVLLAAGELFF; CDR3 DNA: TGTGCCTGGAGTGTACTCCTGGCGGCGGGGGAGCTGTTTTTT
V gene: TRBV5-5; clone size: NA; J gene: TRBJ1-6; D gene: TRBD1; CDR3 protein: CASSGGQSYNSPLHF; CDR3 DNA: TGTGCCAGCAGCGGGGGACAGAGTTATAATTCACCCCTCCACTTT
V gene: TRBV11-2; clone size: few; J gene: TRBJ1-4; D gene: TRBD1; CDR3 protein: CASSLSTGTGVGGLFF; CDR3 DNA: TGTGCCAGCAGCTTATCGACGGGGACAGGGGTTGGAGGGCTGTTTTTT
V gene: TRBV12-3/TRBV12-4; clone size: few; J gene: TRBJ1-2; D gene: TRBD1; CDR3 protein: CASSPRTGGGYTF; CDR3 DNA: TGTGCCAGCAGTCCCCGGACAGGGGGTGGCTACACCTTC
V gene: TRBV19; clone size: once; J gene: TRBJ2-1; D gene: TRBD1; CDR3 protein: CASIGTGEGNEQFF; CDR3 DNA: TGTGCCAGTATAGGGACAGGGGAGGGGAATGAGCAGTTCTTC
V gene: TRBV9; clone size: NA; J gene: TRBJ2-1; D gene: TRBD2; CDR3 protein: CASSVSASGGSEQFF; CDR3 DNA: TGTGCCAGCAGCGTATCGGCTAGCGGGGGGTCTGAGCAGTTCTTC
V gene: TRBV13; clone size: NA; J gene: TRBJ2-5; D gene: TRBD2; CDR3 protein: CASSLPPGTSGEETQYF; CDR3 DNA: TGTGCCAGCAGCCTACCCCCTGGGACTAGCGGGGAAGAGACCCAGTACTTC
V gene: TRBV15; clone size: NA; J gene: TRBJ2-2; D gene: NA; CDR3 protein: CATQDSSDTGELFF; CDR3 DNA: TGTGCCACGCAGGACAGTTCGGACACCGGGGAGCTGTTTTTT
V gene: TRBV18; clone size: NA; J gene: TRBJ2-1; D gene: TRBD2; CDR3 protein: CASSPASGGGEQFF; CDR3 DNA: TGTGCCAGCTCACCGGCTAGCGGGGGGGGCGAGCAGTTCTTC
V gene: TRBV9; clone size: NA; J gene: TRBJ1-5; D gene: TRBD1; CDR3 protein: CASSPAGGPNQPQHF; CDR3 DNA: TGTGCCAGCAGCCCAGCAGGGGGACCCAATCAGCCCCAGCATTTT
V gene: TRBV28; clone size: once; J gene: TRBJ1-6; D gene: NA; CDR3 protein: CASRSTGQNSPLHF; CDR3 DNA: TGTGCCAGCCGCTCAACAGGCCAGAATTCACCCCTCCACTTT
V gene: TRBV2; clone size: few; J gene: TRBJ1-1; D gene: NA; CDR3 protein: CASSGGAGMNTEAFF; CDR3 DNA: TGTGCCAGCAGTGGGGGCGCGGGGATGAACACTGAAGCTTTCTTT
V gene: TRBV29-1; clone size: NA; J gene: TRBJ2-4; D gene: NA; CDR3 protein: CSAGGRSVTGSKNIQYF; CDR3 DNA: TGCAGCGCTGGAGGGAGGTCAGTCACCGGTTCCAAAAACATTCAGTACTTC
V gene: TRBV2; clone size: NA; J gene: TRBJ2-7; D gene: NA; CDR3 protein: CASSEGGWTVTYEQYF; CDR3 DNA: TGTGCCAGCAGTGAGGGGGGGTGGACAGTTACCTACGAGCAGTACTTC
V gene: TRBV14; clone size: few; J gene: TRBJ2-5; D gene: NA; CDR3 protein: CASSQVNTFWETQYF; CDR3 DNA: TGTGCCAGCAGCCAAGTGAACACCTTCTGGGAGACCCAGTACTTC
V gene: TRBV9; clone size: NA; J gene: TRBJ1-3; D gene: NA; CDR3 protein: CASSVGDGALGNTIYF; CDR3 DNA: TGTGCCAGCAGCGTAGGGGATGGGGCGTTAGGAAACACCATATATTTT
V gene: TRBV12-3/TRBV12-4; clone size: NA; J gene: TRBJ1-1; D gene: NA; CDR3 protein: CASSFSMNTEAFF; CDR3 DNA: TGTGCCAGCAGTTTTTCTATGAACACTGAAGCTTTCTTT
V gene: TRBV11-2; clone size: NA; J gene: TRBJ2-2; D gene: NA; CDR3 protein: CASSLRPTGNTGELFF; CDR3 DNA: TGTGCCAGCAGCTTAAGGCCAACAGGGAACACCGGGGAGCTGTTTTTT
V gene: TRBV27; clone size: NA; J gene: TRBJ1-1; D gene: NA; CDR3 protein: CASKSTATEAFF; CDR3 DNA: TGTGCCAGCAAATCGACAGCCACTGAAGCTTTCTTT
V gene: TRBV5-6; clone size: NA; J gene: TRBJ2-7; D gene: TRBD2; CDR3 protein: CASSLGRGVYEQYF; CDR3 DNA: TGTGCCAGCAGCTTGGGTCGGGGGGTCTACGAGCAGTACTTC
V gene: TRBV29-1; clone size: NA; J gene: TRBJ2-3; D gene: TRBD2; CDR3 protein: CSVIAGASTDTQYF; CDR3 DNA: TGCAGCGTGATAGCGGGGGCCAGCACAGATACGCAGTATTTT
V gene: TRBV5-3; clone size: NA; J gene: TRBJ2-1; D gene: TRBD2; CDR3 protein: CARSLEYWTSGGPSYNEQFF; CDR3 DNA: TGTGCCAGAAGCTTGGAATACTGGACTAGCGGGGGGCCTTCCTACAATGAGCAGTTCTTC
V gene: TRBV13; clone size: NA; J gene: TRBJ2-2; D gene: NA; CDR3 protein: CASSLGGLVDQNTGELFF; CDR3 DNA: TGTGCCAGCAGCTTAGGGGGACTTGTGGACCAGAACACCGGGGAGCTGTTTTTT
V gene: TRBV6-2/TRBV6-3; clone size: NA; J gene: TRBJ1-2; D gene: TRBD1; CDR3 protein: CASSYGTGAGDGYTF; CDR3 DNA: TGTGCCAGCAGTTACGGGACAGGGGCCGGGGATGGCTACACCTTC
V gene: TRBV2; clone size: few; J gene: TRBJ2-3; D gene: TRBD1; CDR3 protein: CASSGGQGHTDTQYF; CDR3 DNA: TGTGCCAGCAGTGGGGGACAGGGTCACACAGATACGCAGTATTTT
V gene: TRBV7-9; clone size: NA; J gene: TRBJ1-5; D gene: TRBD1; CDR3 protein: CASSSGQNQPQHF; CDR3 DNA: TGTGCCAGCAGCTCGGGACAGAATCAGCCCCAGCATTTT
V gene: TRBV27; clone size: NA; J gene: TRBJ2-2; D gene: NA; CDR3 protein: CASSVTQGGGELFF; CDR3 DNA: TGTGCCAGCAGTGTAACCCAGGGAGGTGGGGAGCTGTTTTTT
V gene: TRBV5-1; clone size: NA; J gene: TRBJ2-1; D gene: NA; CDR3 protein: CASVDSYNEQFF; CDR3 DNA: TGCGCCAGCGTAGATTCCTACAATGAGCAGTTCTTC
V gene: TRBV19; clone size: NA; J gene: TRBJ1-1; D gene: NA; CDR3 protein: CASSMGDFGNTEAFF; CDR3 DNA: TGTGCCAGTAGTATGGGGGACTTCGGGAACACTGAAGCTTTCTTT
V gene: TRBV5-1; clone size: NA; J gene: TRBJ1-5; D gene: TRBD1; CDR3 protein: CASSPGQGNRQPQHF; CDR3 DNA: TGCGCCAGCAGCCCGGGACAGGGTAATCGTCAGCCCCAGCATTTT
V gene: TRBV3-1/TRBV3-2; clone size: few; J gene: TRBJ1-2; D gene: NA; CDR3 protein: CASSQADTGMTF; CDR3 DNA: TGTGCCAGCAGCCAAGCGGACACCGGTATGACCTTC
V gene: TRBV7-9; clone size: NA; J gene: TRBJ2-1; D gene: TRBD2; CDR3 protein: CASRYGGARDNEQFF; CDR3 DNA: TGTGCCAGCAGGTACGGGGGGGCCAGAGACAATGAGCAGTTCTTC
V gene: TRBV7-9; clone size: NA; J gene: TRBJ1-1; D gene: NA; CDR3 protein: CASIPDYRVGTEAFF; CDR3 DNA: TGTGCCAGCATCCCCGACTACAGGGTCGGGACTGAAGCTTTCTTT
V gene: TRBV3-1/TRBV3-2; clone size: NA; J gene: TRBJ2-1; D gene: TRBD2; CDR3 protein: CASSQEVTSGVDEQFF; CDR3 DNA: TGTGCCAGCAGCCAAGAAGTGACTAGCGGGGTCGATGAGCAGTTCTTC
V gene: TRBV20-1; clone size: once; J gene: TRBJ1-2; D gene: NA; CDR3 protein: CSAGGPSGYTF; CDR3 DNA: TGCAGTGCTGGGGGCCCGTCCGGCTACACCTTC
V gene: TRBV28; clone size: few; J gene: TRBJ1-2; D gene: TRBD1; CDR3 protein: CAARDRGAQWGYTF; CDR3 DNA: TGTGCCGCTAGGGACAGGGGAGCCCAATGGGGCTACACCTTC
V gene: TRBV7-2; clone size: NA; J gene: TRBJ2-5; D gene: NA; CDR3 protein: CASSLGRDRRAWETQYF; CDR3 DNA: TGTGCCAGCAGCTTAGGGCGGGACAGAAGGGCCTGGGAGACCCAGTACTTC
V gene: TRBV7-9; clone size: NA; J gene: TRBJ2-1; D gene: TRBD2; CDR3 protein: CASSPTSGRAYNEQFF; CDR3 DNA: TGTGCCAGCAGCCCAACTAGCGGGCGCGCCTACAATGAGCAGTTCTTC
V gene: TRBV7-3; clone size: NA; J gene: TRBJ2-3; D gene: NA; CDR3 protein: CASSLNGHNTDTQYF; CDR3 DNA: TGTGCCAGCAGCTTAAACGGACACAACACAGATACGCAGTATTTT
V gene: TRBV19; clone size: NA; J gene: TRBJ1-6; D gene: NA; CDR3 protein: CASRSHLGGASPLHF; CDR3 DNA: TGTGCCAGCAGATCGCATCTTGGCGGTGCGTCACCCCTCCACTTT
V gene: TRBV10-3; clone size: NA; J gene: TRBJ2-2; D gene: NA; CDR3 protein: CAISESKLQNTGELFF; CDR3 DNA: TGTGCCATCAGTGAGTCGAAGTTACAGAACACCGGGGAGCTGTTTTTT
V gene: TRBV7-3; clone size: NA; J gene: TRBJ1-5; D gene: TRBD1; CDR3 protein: CASSLIEDRVIRQPQHF; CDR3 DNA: TGTGCCAGCAGCTTAATCGAGGACAGGGTTATACGGCAGCCCCAGCATTTT
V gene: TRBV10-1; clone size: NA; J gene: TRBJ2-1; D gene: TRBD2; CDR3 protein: CASSHLAGGREQFF; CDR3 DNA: TGCGCCAGCAGTCATTTAGCGGGGGGGCGTGAGCAGTTCTTC
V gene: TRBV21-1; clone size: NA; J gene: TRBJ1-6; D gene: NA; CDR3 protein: CASSKPGQGFIWPDNSPLHF; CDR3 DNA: TGTGCCAGCAGCAAACCGGGACAGGGTTTTATTTGGCCCGATAATTCACCCCTCCACTTT
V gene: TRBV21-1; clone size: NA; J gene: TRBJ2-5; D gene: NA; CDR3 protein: CASSKAGAIWLIETQYF; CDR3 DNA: TGTGCCAGCAGCAAAGCAGGGGCCATTTGGTTGATAGAGACCCAGTACTTC
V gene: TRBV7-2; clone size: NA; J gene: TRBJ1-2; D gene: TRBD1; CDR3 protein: CASSSQRDQGDYGYTF; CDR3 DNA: TGTGCCAGCAGCTCACAACGGGACCAGGGGGACTATGGCTACACCTTC
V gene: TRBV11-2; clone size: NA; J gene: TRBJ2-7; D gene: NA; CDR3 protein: CASSLYRGGYEQYF; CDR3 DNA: TGTGCCAGCAGCTTATACAGGGGGGGGTACGAGCAGTACTTC
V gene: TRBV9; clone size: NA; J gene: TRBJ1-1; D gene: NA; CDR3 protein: CASSVNVGSNTEAFF; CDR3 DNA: TGTGCCAGCAGCGTAAACGTGGGCAGCAACACTGAAGCTTTCTTT
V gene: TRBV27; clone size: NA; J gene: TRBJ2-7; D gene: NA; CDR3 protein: CASSLSIRSSYEQYF; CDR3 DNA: TGTGCCAGCAGTTTATCCATTAGGAGCTCCTACGAGCAGTACTTC
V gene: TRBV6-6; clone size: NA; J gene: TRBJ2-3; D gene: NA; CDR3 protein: CASSSHTDTQYF; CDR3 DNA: TGTGCCAGCAGTTCCCATACAGATACGCAGTATTTT
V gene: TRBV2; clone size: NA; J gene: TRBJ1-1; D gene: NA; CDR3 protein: CATGTDGGARGTEAFF; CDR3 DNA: TGTGCCACCGGAACCGACGGGGGGGCACGGGGCACTGAAGCTTTCTTT